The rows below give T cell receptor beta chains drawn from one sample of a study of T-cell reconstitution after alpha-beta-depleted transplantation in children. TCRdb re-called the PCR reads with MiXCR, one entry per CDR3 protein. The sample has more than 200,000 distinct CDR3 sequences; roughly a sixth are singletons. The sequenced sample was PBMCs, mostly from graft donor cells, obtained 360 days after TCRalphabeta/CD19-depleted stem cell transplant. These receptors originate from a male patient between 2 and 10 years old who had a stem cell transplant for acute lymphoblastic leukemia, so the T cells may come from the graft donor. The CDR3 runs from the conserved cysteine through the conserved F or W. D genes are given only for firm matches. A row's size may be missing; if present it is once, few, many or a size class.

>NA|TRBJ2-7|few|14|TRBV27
TGTGCCAGCAGCCCTGGGCCACCTACCTACGAGCAGTACTTC
CASSPGPPTYEQYF
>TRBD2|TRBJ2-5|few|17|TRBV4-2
TGTGCCAGCAGCCAAGATTCGGTATCCACCTGGGAGGGGACCCAGTACTTC
CASSQDSVSTWEGTQYF
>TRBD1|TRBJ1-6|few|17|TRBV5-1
TGCGCCAGCAGCGTCCTTTCAGGACAGGGTTACAATTCACCCCTCCACTTT
CASSVLSGQGYNSPLHF
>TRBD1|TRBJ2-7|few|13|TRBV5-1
TGCGCCAGCAACCCGGGACAGCACTACGAGCAGTACTTC
CASNPGQHYEQYF
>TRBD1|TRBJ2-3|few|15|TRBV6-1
TGTGCCAGCAGGGGGGACAGGTACAGAAAAGATACGCAGTATTTT
CASRGDRYRKDTQYF
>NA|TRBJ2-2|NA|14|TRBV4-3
TGCGCCAGCAGCCCCTCATACGTTGACGGGGAGCTGTTTTTT
CASSPSYVDGELFF
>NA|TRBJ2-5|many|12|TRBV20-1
TGCAGTGCTAGAGGGGGATTAGAGACCCAGTACTTC
CSARGGLETQYF
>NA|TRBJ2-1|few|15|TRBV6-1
TGTGCCAGCAGCAATAGCGGTAGCTCCTACAATGAGCAGTTCTTC
CASSNSGSSYNEQFF
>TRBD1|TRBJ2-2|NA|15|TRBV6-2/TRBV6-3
TGTGCCAGCAGTTTTCGACAGGGCCGAACCGGGGAGCTGTTTTTT
CASSFRQGRTGELFF
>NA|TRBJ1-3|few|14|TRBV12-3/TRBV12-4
TGTGCCAGCAGTTTAATTGGCTCTGGAAACACCATATATTTT
CASSLIGSGNTIYF
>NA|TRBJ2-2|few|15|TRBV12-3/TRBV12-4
TGTGCCAGCAGTTTAAGGGGTCAAGGGGCGGAGGAGCTGTTTTTT
CASSLRGQGAEELFF
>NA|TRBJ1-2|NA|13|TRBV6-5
TGTGCCAGCAGTTACTCAGGTAACTATGGCTACACCTTC
CASSYSGNYGYTF
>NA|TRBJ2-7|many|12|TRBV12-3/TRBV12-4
TGTGCCAGCAGTCCCCGCTCCTACGAGCAGTACTTC
CASSPRSYEQYF
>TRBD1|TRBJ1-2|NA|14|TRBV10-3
TGTGCCATCAGTGCCCACAGGGGGCACGATGGCTACACCTTC
CAISAHRGHDGYTF
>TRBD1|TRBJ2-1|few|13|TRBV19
TGTGCCAGTCGGGACAGGGGCCACAATGAGCAGTTCTTC
CASRDRGHNEQFF
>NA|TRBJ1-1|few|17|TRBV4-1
TGCGCCAGCAGCCAAGTTGAACTCAGGGGAATGCACACTGAAGCTTTCTTT
CASSQVELRGMHTEAFF
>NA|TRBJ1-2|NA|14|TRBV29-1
TGCAGCGTTGATCGTCAGATTGAGGACTATGGCTACACCTTC
CSVDRQIEDYGYTF
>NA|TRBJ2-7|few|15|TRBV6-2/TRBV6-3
TGTGCCAGCAGTCCTCCGGGATCGAGCTCCTACGAGCAGTACTTC
CASSPPGSSSYEQYF
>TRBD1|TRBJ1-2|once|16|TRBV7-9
TGTGCCAGCAGCTTAGACGGACAGGGAGCCTTCTATGGCTACACCTTC
CASSLDGQGAFYGYTF
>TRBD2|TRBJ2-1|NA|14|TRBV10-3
TGTGCCATCGGTAGCGGGAGCGGGTCCAATGAGCAGTTCTTC
CAIGSGSGSNEQFF
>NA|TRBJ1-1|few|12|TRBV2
TGTGCCAGCAGTGTTCAGGACACTGAAGCTTTCTTT
CASSVQDTEAFF
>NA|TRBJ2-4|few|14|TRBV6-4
TGTGCCAGCAGCCCCGACAGGTCTGCGGGCATTCAGTACTTC
CASSPDRSAGIQYF
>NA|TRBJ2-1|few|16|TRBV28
TGTGCCAGCAGTTTGCTGGTGGAACTCTCCTACAATGAGCAGTTCTTC
CASSLLVELSYNEQFF
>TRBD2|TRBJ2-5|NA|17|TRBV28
TGTGCCAGCAGTTTAACTAGCGGGGGGTTGTACCAAGAGACCCAGTACTTC
CASSLTSGGLYQETQYF
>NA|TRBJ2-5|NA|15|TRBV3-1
TGTGCCAGCACCTCCGGGGCCGGGATTCAAGAGACCCAGTACTTC
CASTSGAGIQETQYF
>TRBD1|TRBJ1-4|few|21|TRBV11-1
TGTGCCAGCATGGTCGGGACAGGAGACCACGATCCAAAGGCAACTAATGAAAAACTGTTTTTT
CASMVGTGDHDPKATNEKLFF
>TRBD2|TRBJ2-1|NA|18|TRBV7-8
TGTGCCAGCAGCTTAAGGTTCCCCCGGGGGGGCCTTCCGGATGAGCAGTTCTTC
CASSLRFPRGGLPDEQFF
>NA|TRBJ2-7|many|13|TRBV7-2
TGTGCCAGCAGCTTAGAGTTGCTTTACGAGCAGTACTTC
CASSLELLYEQYF
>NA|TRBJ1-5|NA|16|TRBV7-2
TGTGCCAGCAGCTTAGTGGGGGAGAGGAGCAATCAGCCCCAGCATTTT
CASSLVGERSNQPQHF
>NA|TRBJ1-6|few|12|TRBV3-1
TGTGCCAGCAGCCTGCATAATTCACCCCTCCACTTT
CASSLHNSPLHF
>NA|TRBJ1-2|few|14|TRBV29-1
TGCAGCGTTGTTGGTCAGCGCGCTAACTATGGCTACACCTTC
CSVVGQRANYGYTF
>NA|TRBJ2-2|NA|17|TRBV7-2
TGTGCCAGCAGCTTAGGACAGAGACCTTCGAACACCGGGGAGCTGTTTTTT
CASSLGQRPSNTGELFF
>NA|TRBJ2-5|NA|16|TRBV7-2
TGTGCCAGCAGCTTAGTGGTAACTGGGGGCAGAGAGACCCAGTACTTC
CASSLVVTGGRETQYF